What follows are 15 T cell receptor beta chains derived from one specimen sequenced in a study of T cells in localized non-small cell lung cancer. This table comes from immunoSEQ multiplex PCR, and its TCRdb copy is limited to in-frame clones, with some not included. This table has roughly 89,000 clones, approximately 90% appearing once. This sample comprised PBMCs, obtained before any cancer treatment. These receptors originate from a woman aged 40 to 75 with stage II squamous cell lung carcinoma.

The chain recombines TRBV5-1 with TRBJ2-1; 10 bases line up with TRBD2. Trimming removed 5 bases from V and 6 bases from J; junction bases left unmatched: 8. Looked up from germline, CDR1 is SGHRS and CDR2 is YFSETQ. The CDR3 runs 15 residues. The CDR3 DNA reads TGCGCCAGCAGTGAAGCGGGGGGGCCAGGCAATGAGCAGTTCTTC. It codes for CASSEAGGPGNEQFF.

The chain couples TRBV6-4 to TRBJ1-1, with TRBD1 matching over 10 bases. CDR1 and CDR2 from the germline V gene are MRHNA and SNTAGT. V shed 4 bases, J shed 8 bases, and the junction held 4 bases outside the gene matches. The CDR3 has 13 residues. This CDR3 is CASSATGQGEAFF. DNA of the CDR3: TGTGCCAGCAGTGCAACGGGACAGGGGGAAGCTTTCTTT.

J is TRBJ2-1 and V is TRBV4-1, with 10 positions matching TRBD2. Germline CDR1 is MGHRA and CDR2 is YSYEKL. This CDR3 region has 17 residues. The V and J ends lost 4 bases and 0 bases, in that order; junction bases with no gene match: 6. CDR3 amino acids: CASSLDPSGGSYNEQFF. Here the CDR3 DNA reads TGCGCCAGCAGCCTTGACCCTAGCGGGGGCTCCTACAATGAGCAGTTCTTC.

The CDR3, as DNA: TGCGCCAGCAGCTTGGGAAAGAGCAGGGGGGGCTATGGCTACACCTTC. Its translation: CASSLGKSRGGYGYTF. V usage is TRBV5-1 and J usage is TRBJ1-2; 7 bases are a match to TRBD1. The CDR3 extends over 16 amino acids. Per germline, CDR1 SGHRS and CDR2 YFSETQ. The J segment lost 4 bases and the V segment lost 0 bases, leaving 9 bases of the junction unmatched.

The genes are TRBV5-4 and TRBJ1-2; TRBD1 agrees at 10 bases. The V and J ends lost 4 bases and 3 bases, in that order; junction bases with no gene match: 9. Germline V gene data show CDR1 as SGHNT and CDR2 as YYREEE (reference sequence). The CDR3 consists of 16 residues. CDR3 sequence (DNA): TGTGCCAGCAGCCAAAGACAGGGGGCGCAAGACTATGGCTACACCTTC. It translates to CASSQRQGAQDYGYTF.

This clone appeared once. The V call is TRBV6-5, the J call TRBJ2-1; a possible D gene is TRBD2 (6 bases). CDR3 length: 15 amino acids. Germline V lookup: CDR1 MNHEY, CDR2 SVGAGI. The ends were cut back, 6 bases at V and 7 bases at J, with 19 bases in the middle. The CDR3 bases are TGTGCCAGCAGCCCCAGGAGGGGCTTAATTAATGAGCAGTTCTTC. Protein product: CASSPRRGLINEQFF.

J is TRBJ1-1 and V is TRBV5-4; D uncertain. Germline CDR1 reads SGHNT; CDR2 reads YYREEE (reference sequence). V shed 0 bases and J shed 2 bases, with 8 bases lying between them. The CDR3 has 14 residues. As DNA, the CDR3 is TGTGCCAGCAGCTTGGCGTGGGCCAACACTGAAGCTTTCTTT. Translating gives CASSLAWANTEAFF.

J is TRBJ2-1 and V is TRBV10-2; TRBD1 might be the D (6 bases). Germline V lookup: CDR1 WSHSY, CDR2 SAAADI. Trimming took 4 bases from V and 7 from J, leaving 17 bases between them. This CDR3 has 15 amino acids. The CDR3 sequence is CASSVKGEPPNEQFF. The CDR3 DNA sequence: TGCGCCAGCAGTGTGAAGGGGGAACCACCGAATGAGCAGTTCTTC.

The chain combines TRBV11-2 with TRBJ2-7; TRBD2 aligns across 12 bases. Germline CDR1 is SGHAT and CDR2 is FQNNGV. V dropped 6 bases and J dropped 0; count of bases not matched to a gene: 12. The CDR3 is 18 amino acids. The DNA of the CDR3 is TGTGCCAGCAGGCTGACTAGCGGGAGTCCTCTGAGCTCCTACGAGCAGTACTTC. Its translation is CASRLTSGSPLSSYEQYF.

This chain links TRBV15 with TRBJ2-1, with D tentatively TRBD2 (7 bases). The CDR3 has 15 amino acids. Trimming pared 3 bases from V and 2 bases from J, leaving 11 bases between. Germline lookup yields CDR1 LNHNV and CDR2 YYDKDF (reference sequence). CDR3 sequence: CATSSGGPTYNEQFF. Here the CDR3 DNA reads TGTGCCACCAGCAGCGGGGGGCCCACCTACAATGAGCAGTTCTTC.

V and J are TRBV5-1 and TRBJ2-6; D is ambiguous. In germline, CDR1 is SGHRS, CDR2 YFSETQ. The CDR3 has 16 amino acids. Trimming removed 0 bases from V and 0 bases from J, with 7 bases in between. CDR3 residues: CASSLEASSGANVLTF. As DNA, the CDR3 is TGCGCCAGCAGCTTGGAGGCCTCCTCTGGGGCCAACGTCCTGACTTTC.

The V call is TRBV11-1, the J call TRBJ2-1; D might be TRBD2 (5 bases). Germline values: CDR1 SGHAT, CDR2 FQDESV (reference sequence). This CDR3 spans 15 amino acids. V lost 0 bases and J lost 3, with 9 bases in between. The CDR3 nucleotides are TGTGCCAGCAGCTTAGCTAGCGCCCGCTACAATGAGCAGTTCTTC. The encoded protein is CASSLASARYNEQFF.

The chain recombines TRBV6-5 with TRBJ1-5; possible D gene TRBD1, 6 bases. The CDR3 sequence is 14 residues long. The V end was cut by 6 bases, the J end by 0 bases, with 9 bases between. The germline CDR1 and CDR2 sequences are MNHEY and SVGAGI. CDR3 coding DNA: TGTGCCAGCAGGCCACAGGGTAGCAATCAGCCCCAGCATTTT. Its translation is CASRPQGSNQPQHF.

This chain's CDR3 is CATSRGRGGLGNYGYTF. DNA of the CDR3: TGTGCCACCAGCAGAGGGAGGGGAGGGTTAGGCAACTATGGCTACACCTTC. The V call is TRBV15, the J call TRBJ1-2; a weak D match, TRBD1 (5 bases). Per germline, CDR1 LNHNV and CDR2 YYDKDF (reference sequence). Trimming cost V 1 base and J 2 bases, with 17 bases left between them. This CDR3 region has 17 residues. The full variable domain, completed using reference TRBV15 and TRBJ1-2, is DAMVIQNPRYQVTQFGKPVTLSCSQTLNHNVMYWYQQKSSQAPKLLFHYYDKDFNNEADTPDNFQSRRPNTSFCFLDIRSPGLGDTAMYLCATSRGRGGLGNYGYTFGSGTRLTVV.

This rearrangement joins TRBV5-4 to TRBJ2-2, with D maybe TRBD1 (6 bases). The CDR3 has 16 amino acids. V was shortened by 4 bases and J by 6 bases, with 19 bases between the two germline ends. The germline CDR1 and CDR2 sequences are SGHNT and YYREEE (reference sequence). The CDR3 sequence is CASSAAKQGGPGELFF. The CDR3 DNA reads TGTGCCAGCAGCGCAGCAAAACAGGGTGGGCCCGGGGAGCTGTTTTTT. The variable domain in full, completed from reference TRBV5-4 and TRBJ2-2, reads ETGVTQSPTHLIKTRGQQVTLRCSSQSGHNTVSWYQQALGQGPQFIFQYYREEENGRGNFPPRFSGLQFPNYSSELNVNALELDDSALYLCASSAAKQGGPGELFFGEGSRLTVL.